The rows below give T cell receptor beta chains drawn from one sample of a study of blood T cell repertoires in COVID-19. Assay: immunoSEQ multiplex PCR; the TCRdb copy retains only in-frame clones and omits some. The sample has a few hundred thousand clones; roughly 85% are singletons. What was sequenced was peripheral blood. The receptors were sampled from a woman under 30 with acute or convalescent COVID-19. Each CDR3 is given without its conserved first and last residue. Fields, in order: J gene, V gene, CDR3 protein.

J gene: TRBJ1-2
V gene: TRBV5-6
CDR3 protein: ASSLEQGGSNYGYT

J gene: TRBJ1-1
V gene: TRBV24-1
CDR3 protein: ATSDLKGGTEAF

J gene: TRBJ1-2
V gene: TRBV24-1
CDR3 protein: ATSDLGRDGYT

J gene: TRBJ1-3
V gene: TRBV9
CDR3 protein: ASSVGLGEDYLSGNTIY

J gene: TRBJ2-2
V gene: TRBV28
CDR3 protein: ASRSRDLPGELF

J gene: TRBJ1-5
V gene: TRBV30
CDR3 protein: ASSDRANQPQH

J gene: TRBJ1-2
V gene: TRBV6-1
CDR3 protein: ASSEGPGVSYT

J gene: TRBJ2-6
V gene: TRBV9
CDR3 protein: ASSAPGTVGGNVLT

J gene: TRBJ1-1
V gene: TRBV29-1
CDR3 protein: SVDSHTEAF

J gene: TRBJ2-7
V gene: TRBV28
CDR3 protein: ASSLRTGPYEQY

J gene: TRBJ2-1
V gene: TRBV5-1
CDR3 protein: ASSPRGTGDSYNEQF

J gene: TRBJ2-7
V gene: TRBV5-4
CDR3 protein: ASSHRDSAYEQY

J gene: TRBJ1-1
V gene: TRBV3-1/TRBV3-2
CDR3 protein: ASSQERDRENTEAF

J gene: TRBJ2-7
V gene: TRBV28
CDR3 protein: ASSPGQGYEQY

J gene: TRBJ1-2
V gene: TRBV19
CDR3 protein: ASSIETLEGYT

J gene: TRBJ2-1
V gene: TRBV5-4
CDR3 protein: ASSSGTSEF

J gene: TRBJ1-2
V gene: TRBV6-5
CDR3 protein: ASSWDRVYGYT

J gene: TRBJ2-5
V gene: TRBV29-1
CDR3 protein: SVRDRVEETQY

J gene: TRBJ1-2
V gene: TRBV5-8
CDR3 protein: ASSPEYSANYGYT

J gene: TRBJ2-2
V gene: TRBV2
CDR3 protein: ASTRGDTGELF

J gene: TRBJ2-7
V gene: TRBV11-2
CDR3 protein: ASSLEIRSDEQY

J gene: TRBJ2-5
V gene: TRBV6-1
CDR3 protein: ASSEFSPGGTQY

J gene: TRBJ2-7
V gene: TRBV9
CDR3 protein: ASSPGASYEQY

J gene: TRBJ2-7
V gene: TRBV9
CDR3 protein: ASSVTGLAGNEQY

J gene: TRBJ1-1
V gene: TRBV19
CDR3 protein: ASSINPGQRMNTEAF

J gene: TRBJ2-1
V gene: TRBV9
CDR3 protein: ASSEAGFLYNEQF

J gene: TRBJ2-1
V gene: TRBV25-1
CDR3 protein: ASSHPGPGATYNEQF

J gene: TRBJ2-7
V gene: TRBV7-6
CDR3 protein: ASSSLDRGAYEQY

J gene: TRBJ2-3
V gene: TRBV29-1
CDR3 protein: SVVRQGGTDTQY

J gene: TRBJ2-5
V gene: TRBV30
CDR3 protein: AWSVTNLAGVETQY

J gene: TRBJ1-1
V gene: TRBV19
CDR3 protein: ASSIARQGWTEAF

J gene: TRBJ1-1
V gene: TRBV6-5
CDR3 protein: ASSSHPDTQAF

J gene: TRBJ1-4
V gene: TRBV30
CDR3 protein: AWSAAAVNEKLF

J gene: TRBJ1-1
V gene: TRBV28
CDR3 protein: ASSLIGDSTEAF

J gene: TRBJ1-4
V gene: TRBV7-9
CDR3 protein: ASSTGQVVNEKLF

J gene: TRBJ1-2
V gene: TRBV27
CDR3 protein: ASSSGTGDKGGYT

J gene: TRBJ2-5
V gene: TRBV4-1
CDR3 protein: ASSQAQGGPAQETQY

J gene: TRBJ1-1
V gene: TRBV24-1
CDR3 protein: ATSDLRGTEAF

J gene: TRBJ1-5
V gene: TRBV4-1
CDR3 protein: ASSPQGASNQPQH

J gene: TRBJ2-7
V gene: TRBV5-1
CDR3 protein: ASSQNKYREDYEQY

J gene: TRBJ1-2
V gene: TRBV19
CDR3 protein: ASSPPGGYGYT

J gene: TRBJ1-5
V gene: TRBV5-1
CDR3 protein: ASSLAPGNQPQH

J gene: TRBJ2-7
V gene: TRBV30
CDR3 protein: AWSWQGSSYEQY

J gene: TRBJ1-5
V gene: TRBV4-1
CDR3 protein: ASSQDGTGHQPQH

J gene: TRBJ2-7
V gene: TRBV28
CDR3 protein: ASSEGTGDSYEQY

J gene: TRBJ1-2
V gene: TRBV9
CDR3 protein: ASSASEGQGALDYGYT

J gene: TRBJ2-4
V gene: TRBV27
CDR3 protein: AGSLKIDLAKNIQY

J gene: TRBJ1-4
V gene: TRBV5-1
CDR3 protein: ASSLGEATNEKLF

J gene: TRBJ1-1
V gene: TRBV6-6
CDR3 protein: ASTSTDTLNTEAF

J gene: TRBJ2-2
V gene: TRBV2
CDR3 protein: ASRRGTNTGELF

J gene: TRBJ1-2
V gene: TRBV6-5
CDR3 protein: ASSYDRDRDYGYT

J gene: TRBJ2-1
V gene: TRBV24-1
CDR3 protein: ATSDFSRAHNEQF

J gene: TRBJ1-6
V gene: TRBV28
CDR3 protein: ASSPTDRESPLH

J gene: TRBJ1-1
V gene: TRBV12-3/TRBV12-4
CDR3 protein: ASSSPGPAF

J gene: TRBJ2-1
V gene: TRBV29-1
CDR3 protein: SVDNNEQF

J gene: TRBJ2-7
V gene: TRBV28
CDR3 protein: ASTEPSKGEQY

J gene: TRBJ2-5
V gene: TRBV6-5
CDR3 protein: ASKGLAGPQETQY

J gene: TRBJ2-3
V gene: TRBV7-9
CDR3 protein: ASSLGSGTRTDTQY

J gene: TRBJ1-1
V gene: TRBV9
CDR3 protein: ASSGLGGTEAF